The TCR beta chain under discussion was sequenced for a study of identifying expanded T cells in peripheral blood. Collection occurred without any documented infections or immune events in donors. Germline assignment: CDR1 SGHNT and CDR2 YYREEE (reference sequence). Trimming left V 3 bases short and J 2 bases short, with 11 bases between. This CDR3 contains 14 residues. About this clone: What it recognizes is unknown.

General observations from the study: Across healthy donors, higher total template counts meant significantly greater approximately two-week count variance. Over around two and four weeks, about 15 and 19 clones changed, versus approximately 1.2 between replicates.

Sequencing used immunoSEQ multiplex PCR; TCRdb keeps in-frame clones, though not all of them. The sample has about 91,000 clones; 88% are singletons. This clonotype was sampled from a person aged 18 to 75 in good health. The chain recombines TRBV5-4 with TRBJ2-5; D could derive from TRBD1 or TRBD2 (5 bases each). The sequenced sample consisted of blood. The CDR3 nucleotides read TGTGCCAGCAGCTGGGGGACGGTTCAAGAGACCCAGTACTTC. It encodes CASSWGTVQETQYF.